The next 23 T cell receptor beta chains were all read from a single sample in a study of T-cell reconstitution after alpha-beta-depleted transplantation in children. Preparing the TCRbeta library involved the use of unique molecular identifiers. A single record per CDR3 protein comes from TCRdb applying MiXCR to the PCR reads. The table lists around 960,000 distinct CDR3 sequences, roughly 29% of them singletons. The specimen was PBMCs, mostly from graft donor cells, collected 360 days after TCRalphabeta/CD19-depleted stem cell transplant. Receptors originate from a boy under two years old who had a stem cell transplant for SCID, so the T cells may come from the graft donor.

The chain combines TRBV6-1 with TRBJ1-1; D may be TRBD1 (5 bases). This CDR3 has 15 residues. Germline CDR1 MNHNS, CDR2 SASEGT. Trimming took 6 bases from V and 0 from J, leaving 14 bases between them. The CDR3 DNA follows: TGTGCCAGCAGCTCCGGGACTACCGTGAACACTGAAGCTTTCTTT. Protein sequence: CASSSGTTVNTEAFF.

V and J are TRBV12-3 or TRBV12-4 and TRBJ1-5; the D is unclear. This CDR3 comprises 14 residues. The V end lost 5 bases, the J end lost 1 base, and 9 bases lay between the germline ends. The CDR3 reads CASSTRQSNQPQHF. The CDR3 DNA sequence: TGTGCCAGCAGTACTCGGCAAAGCAATCAGCCCCAGCATTTT.

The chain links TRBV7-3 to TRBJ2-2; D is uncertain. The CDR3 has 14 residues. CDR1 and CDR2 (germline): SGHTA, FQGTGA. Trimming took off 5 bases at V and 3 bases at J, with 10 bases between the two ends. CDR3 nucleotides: TGTGCCAGCAGCCGCGAGTTGGACACCGGGGAGCTGTTTTTT. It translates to CASSRELDTGELFF.

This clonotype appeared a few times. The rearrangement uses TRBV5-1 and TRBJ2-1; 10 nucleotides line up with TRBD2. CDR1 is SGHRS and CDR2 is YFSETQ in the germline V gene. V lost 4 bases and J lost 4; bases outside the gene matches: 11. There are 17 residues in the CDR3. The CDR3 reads CASSPPILAGEYNEQFF. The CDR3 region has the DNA TGCGCCAGCAGCCCCCCGATCCTAGCGGGAGAATACAATGAGCAGTTCTTC. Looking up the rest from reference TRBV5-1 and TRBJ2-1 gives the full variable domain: KAGVTQTPRYLIKTRGQQVTLSCSPISGHRSVSWYQQTPGQGLQFLFEYFSETQRNKGNFPGRFSGRQFSNSRSEMNVSTLELGDSALYLCASSPPILAGEYNEQFFGPGTRLTVL.

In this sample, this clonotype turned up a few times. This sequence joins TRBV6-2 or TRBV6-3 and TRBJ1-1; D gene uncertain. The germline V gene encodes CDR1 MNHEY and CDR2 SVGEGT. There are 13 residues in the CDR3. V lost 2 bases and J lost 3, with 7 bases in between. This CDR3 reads CASSYEGYTEAFF. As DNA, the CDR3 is TGTGCCAGCAGTTACGAGGGCTACACTGAAGCTTTCTTT.

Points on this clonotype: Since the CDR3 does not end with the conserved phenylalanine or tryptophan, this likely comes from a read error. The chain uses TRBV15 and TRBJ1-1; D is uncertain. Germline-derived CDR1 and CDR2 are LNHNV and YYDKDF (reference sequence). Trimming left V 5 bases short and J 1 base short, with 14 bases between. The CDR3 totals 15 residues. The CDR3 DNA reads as TGTGCCACCAGCGGCGAGTGGGCAGGGAACACTGAAGCTTTCTAT. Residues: CATSGEWAGNTEAFY.

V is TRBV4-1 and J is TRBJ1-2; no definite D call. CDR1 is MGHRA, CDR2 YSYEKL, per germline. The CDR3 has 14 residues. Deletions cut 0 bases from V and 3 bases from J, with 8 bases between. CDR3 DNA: TGCGCCAGCAGCCAAGATATGGGATACTATGGCTACACCTTC. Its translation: CASSQDMGYYGYTF.

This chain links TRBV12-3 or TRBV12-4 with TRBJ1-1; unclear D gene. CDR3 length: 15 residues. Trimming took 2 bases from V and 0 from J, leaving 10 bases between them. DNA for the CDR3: TGTGCCAGCAGTTTATTTTCGGTGATGAACACTGAAGCTTTCTTT. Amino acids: CASSLFSVMNTEAFF.

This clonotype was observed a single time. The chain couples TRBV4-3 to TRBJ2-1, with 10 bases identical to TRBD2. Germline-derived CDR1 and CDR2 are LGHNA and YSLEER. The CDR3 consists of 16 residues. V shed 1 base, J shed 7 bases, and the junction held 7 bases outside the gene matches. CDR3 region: CASSQAKVAGGNEQFF. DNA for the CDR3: TGCGCCAGCAGCCAAGCGAAGGTAGCGGGGGGAAATGAGCAGTTCTTC.

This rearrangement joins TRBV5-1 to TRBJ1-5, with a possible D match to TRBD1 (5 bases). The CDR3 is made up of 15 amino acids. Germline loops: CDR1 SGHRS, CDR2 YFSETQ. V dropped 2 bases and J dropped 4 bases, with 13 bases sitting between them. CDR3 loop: CASSFDGTGNQPQHF. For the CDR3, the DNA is TGCGCCAGCAGCTTTGATGGGACGGGGAATCAGCCCCAGCATTTT.

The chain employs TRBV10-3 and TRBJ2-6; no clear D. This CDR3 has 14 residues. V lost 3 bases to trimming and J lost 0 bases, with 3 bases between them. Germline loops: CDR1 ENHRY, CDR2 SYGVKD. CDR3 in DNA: TGTGCCATCAGTGAAAACTCTGGGGCCAACGTCCTGACTTTC. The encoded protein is CAISENSGANVLTF.

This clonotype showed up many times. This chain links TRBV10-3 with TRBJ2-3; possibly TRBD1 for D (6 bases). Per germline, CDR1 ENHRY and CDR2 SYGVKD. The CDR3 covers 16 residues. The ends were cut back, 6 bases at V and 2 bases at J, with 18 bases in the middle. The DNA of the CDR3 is TGTGCCATCAGCGGTATGACAGGCCCTTACACAGATACGCAGTATTTT. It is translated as CAISGMTGPYTDTQYF.

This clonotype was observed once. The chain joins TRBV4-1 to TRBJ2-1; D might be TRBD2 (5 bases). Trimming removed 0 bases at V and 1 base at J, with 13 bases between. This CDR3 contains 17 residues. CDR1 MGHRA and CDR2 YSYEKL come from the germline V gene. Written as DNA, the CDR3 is TGCGCCAGCAGCCAAGATGAGGGCGCCTTATCCTACAATGAGCAGTTCTTC. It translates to CASSQDEGALSYNEQFF.

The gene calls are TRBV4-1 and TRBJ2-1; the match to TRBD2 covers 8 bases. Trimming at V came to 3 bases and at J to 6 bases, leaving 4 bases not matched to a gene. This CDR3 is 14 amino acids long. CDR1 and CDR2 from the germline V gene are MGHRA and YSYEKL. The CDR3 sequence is CASSHVTSVNEQFF. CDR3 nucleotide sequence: TGCGCCAGCAGCCATGTGACTAGCGTCAATGAGCAGTTCTTC.

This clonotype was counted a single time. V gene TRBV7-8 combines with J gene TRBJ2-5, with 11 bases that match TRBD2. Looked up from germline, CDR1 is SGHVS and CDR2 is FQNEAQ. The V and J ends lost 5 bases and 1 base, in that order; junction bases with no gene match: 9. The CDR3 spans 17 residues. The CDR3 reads CASSARTSGYPQETQYF. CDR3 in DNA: TGTGCCAGCAGCGCCCGGACTAGCGGGTACCCCCAAGAGACCCAGTACTTC.

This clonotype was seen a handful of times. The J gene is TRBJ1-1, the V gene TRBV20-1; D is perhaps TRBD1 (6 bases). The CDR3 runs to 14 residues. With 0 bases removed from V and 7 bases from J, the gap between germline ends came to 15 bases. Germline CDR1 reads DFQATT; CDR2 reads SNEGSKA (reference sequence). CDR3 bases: TGCAGTGCTAGAGAACAGCGGGGGCATATTGAAGCTTTCTTT. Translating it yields CSAREQRGHIEAFF.

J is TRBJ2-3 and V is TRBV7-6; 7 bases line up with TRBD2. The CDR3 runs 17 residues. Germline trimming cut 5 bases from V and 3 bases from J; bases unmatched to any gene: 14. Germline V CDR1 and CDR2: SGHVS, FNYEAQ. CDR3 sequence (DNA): TGTGCCAGCAGCCCGGCCGCCGCGGGGGAGGTGACAGATACGCAGTATTTT. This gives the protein CASSPAAAGEVTDTQYF. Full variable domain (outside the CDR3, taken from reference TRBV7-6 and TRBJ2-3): GAGVSQSPRYKVTKRGQDVALRCDPISGHVSLYWYRQALGQGPEFLTYFNYEAQQDKSGLPNDRFSAERPEGSISTLTIQRTEQRDSAMYRCASSPAAAGEVTDTQYFGPGTRLTVL.

CDR3 in DNA: TGTGCCAGCAGTGATTCTAGGGGCAACTATGGCTACACCTTC. It translates to CASSDSRGNYGYTF. The chain has TRBV25-1 and TRBJ1-2, with a tentative D call TRBD1 (5 bases). CDR1 MGHDK and CDR2 SYGVNS come from the germline V gene. The V end lost 3 bases, the J end lost 2 bases, and 10 bases lay between the germline ends. This CDR3 is built from 14 residues.

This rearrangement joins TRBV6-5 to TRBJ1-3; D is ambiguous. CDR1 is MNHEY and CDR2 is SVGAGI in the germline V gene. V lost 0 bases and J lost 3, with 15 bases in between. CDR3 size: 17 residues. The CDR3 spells CASSYSQWDGSGNTIYF. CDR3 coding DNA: TGTGCCAGCAGTTACTCGCAATGGGATGGGAGTGGAAACACCATATATTTT.

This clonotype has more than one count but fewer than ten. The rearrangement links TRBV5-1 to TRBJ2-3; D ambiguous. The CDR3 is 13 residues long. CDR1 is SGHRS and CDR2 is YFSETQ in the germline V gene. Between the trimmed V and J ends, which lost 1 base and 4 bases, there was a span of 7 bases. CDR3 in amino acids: CASSLKSADTQYF. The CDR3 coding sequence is TGCGCCAGCAGCTTGAAGAGTGCAGATACGCAGTATTTT.

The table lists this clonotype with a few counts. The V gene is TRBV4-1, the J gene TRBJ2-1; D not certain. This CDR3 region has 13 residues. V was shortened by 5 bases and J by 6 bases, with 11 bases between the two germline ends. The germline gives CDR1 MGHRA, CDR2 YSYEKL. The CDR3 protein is CASSLVLLNEQFF. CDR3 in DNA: TGCGCCAGCAGCTTGGTCCTTCTCAATGAGCAGTTCTTC.

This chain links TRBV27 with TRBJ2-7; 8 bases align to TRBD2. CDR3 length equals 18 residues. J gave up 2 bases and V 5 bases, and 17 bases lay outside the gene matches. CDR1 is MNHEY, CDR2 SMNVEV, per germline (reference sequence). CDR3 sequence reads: CASSQHSGGWGITYEQYF. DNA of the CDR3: TGTGCCAGCAGTCAACACTCGGGGGGGTGGGGCATCACCTACGAGCAGTACTTC.

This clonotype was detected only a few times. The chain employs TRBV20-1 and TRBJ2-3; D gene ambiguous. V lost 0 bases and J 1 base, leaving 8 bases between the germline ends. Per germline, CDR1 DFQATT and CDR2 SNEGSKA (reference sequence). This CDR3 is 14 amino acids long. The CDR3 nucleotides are TGCAGTGCTAGAGATCTCTTGGGCACAGATACGCAGTATTTT. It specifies CSARDLLGTDTQYF.